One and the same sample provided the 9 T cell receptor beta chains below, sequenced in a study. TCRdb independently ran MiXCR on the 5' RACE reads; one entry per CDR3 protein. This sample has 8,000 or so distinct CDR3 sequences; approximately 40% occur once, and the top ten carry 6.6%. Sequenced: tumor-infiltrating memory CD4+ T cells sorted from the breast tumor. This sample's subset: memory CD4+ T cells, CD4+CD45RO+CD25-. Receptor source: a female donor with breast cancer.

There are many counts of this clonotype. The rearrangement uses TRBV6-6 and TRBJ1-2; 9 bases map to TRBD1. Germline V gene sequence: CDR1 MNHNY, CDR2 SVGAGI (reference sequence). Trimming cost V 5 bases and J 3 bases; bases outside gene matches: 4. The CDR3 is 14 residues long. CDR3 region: CASSRQGVYYGYTF. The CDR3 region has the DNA TGTGCCAGCAGTCGACAGGGGGTCTACTATGGCTACACCTTC.

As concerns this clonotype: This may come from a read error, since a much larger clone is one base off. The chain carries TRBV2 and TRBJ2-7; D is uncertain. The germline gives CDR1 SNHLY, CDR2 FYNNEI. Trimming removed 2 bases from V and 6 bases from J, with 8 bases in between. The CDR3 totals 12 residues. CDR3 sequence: CASSENECEQYF. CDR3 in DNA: TGTGCCAGCAGTGAAAACGAATGCGAGCAGTACTTC.

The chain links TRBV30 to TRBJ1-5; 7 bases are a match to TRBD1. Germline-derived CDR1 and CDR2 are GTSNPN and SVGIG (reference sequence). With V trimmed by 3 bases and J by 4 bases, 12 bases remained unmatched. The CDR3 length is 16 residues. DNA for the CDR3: TGTGCCTGGAGGCATAGAGCCGGGACAGTAAATCAGCCCCAGCATTTT. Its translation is CAWRHRAGTVNQPQHF.

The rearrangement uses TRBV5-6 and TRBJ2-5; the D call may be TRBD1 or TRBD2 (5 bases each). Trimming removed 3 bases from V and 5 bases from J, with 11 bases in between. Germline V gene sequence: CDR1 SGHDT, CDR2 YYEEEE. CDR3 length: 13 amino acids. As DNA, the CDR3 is TGTGCCAGCAGCTCGGGACCCCAGGAGACCCAGTACTTC. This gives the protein CASSSGPQETQYF.

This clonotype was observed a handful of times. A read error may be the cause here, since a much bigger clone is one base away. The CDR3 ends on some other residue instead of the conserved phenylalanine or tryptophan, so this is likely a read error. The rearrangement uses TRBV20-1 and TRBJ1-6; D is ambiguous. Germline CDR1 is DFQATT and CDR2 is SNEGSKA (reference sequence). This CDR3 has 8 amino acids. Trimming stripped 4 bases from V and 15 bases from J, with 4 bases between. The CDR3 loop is CSAMDLHL. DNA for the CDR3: TGCAGTGCTATGGACCTCCACTTG.

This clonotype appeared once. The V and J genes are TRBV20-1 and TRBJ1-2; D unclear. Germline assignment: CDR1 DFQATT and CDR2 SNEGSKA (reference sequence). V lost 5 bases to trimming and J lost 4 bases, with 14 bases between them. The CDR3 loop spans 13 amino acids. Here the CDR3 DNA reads TGCAGTGCTGGCCCAACGGGATCCTATGGCTACACCTTC. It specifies CSAGPTGSYGYTF.

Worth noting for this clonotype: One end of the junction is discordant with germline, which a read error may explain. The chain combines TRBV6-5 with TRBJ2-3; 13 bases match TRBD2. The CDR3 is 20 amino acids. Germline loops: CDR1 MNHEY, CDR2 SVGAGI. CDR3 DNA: TGTGCCAGCAGTTACTCGGAACGTCCGGGACTAGCGGGGAACACAGACACGCAGTATTTT. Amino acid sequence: CASSYSERPGLAGNTDTQYF.

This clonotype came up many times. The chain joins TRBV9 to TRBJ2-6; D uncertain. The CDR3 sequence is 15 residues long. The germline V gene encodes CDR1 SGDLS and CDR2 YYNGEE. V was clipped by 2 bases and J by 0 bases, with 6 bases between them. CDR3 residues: CASSVGHSGANVLTF. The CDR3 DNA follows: TGTGCCAGCAGCGTCGGTCACTCTGGGGCCAACGTCCTGACTTTC.

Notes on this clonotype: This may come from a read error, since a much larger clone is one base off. The chain's CDR3 is CANSILSSGANVLTF. The CDR3 nucleotides read TGCGCCAACTCGATACTAAGCTCTGGGGCCAACGTCCTGACTTTC. This rearrangement joins TRBV5-1 to TRBJ2-6; D is unresolved. Trimming took 9 bases from V and 0 from J, leaving 13 bases between them. From germline, CDR1 is SGHRS and CDR2 YFSETQ. The CDR3 runs 15 residues.